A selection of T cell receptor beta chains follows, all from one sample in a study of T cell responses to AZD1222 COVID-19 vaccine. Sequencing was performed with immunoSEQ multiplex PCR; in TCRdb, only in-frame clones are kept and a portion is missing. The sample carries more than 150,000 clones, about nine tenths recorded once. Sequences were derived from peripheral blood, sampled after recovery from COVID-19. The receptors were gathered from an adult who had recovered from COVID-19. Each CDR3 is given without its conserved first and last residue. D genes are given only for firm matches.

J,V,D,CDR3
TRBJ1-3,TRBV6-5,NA,ASSFPLGNTIY
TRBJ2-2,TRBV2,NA,ASSDKSPGELF
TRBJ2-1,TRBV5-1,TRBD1,ASSLGTGISNEQF
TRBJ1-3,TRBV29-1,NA,SVALNSGNTIY
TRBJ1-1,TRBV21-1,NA,ASSTAEAF
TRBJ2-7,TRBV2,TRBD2,ASFRVGLAPYEQY
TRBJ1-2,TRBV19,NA,ASSGRDPAAYGYT
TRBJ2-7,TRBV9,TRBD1,ASSVAGQGYEQY
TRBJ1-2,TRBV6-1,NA,ASSEMQGYGYT
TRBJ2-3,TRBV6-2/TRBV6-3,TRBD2,ASRPTSGGRSTDTQY
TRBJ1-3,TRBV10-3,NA,AISALEGNTIY
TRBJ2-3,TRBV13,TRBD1,ASSFRTPGTGTDTQY
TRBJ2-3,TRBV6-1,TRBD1,ASSEGVGQGTDTQY
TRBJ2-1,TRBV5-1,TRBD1,ASSNGQATYNEQF
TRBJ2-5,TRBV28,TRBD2,AISGTSPETQY
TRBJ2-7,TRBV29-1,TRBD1,SVETGGYEQY
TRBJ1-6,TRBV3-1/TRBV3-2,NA,ASSQGTVSPLH
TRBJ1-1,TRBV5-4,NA,ASSRTGNEAF
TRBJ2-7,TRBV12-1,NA,ASSQTPGHYEQY
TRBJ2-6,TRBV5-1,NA,ASSPSGTGANVLT
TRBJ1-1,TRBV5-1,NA,ASSLVAGAGTEAF
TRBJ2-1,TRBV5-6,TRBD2,ASSLFAGVNNEQF
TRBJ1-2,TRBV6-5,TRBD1,ASSSTDRVVGYT
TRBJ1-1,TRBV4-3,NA,ASSPQGNTEAF
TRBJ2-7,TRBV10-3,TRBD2,ARGLAGTYEQY
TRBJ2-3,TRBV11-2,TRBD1,ASSLTPTGSRTDTQY
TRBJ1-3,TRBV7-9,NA,ASTFLQGTGNTIY
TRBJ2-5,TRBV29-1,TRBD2,SVEESGAETQY
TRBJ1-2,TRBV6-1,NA,ASSEERDRLRSYGYT
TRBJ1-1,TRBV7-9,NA,ASSINRDLEAF
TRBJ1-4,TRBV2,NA,ASSGGGEKLF
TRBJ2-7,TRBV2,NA,ASSGREQY
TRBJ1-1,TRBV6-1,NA,ASSEARTAMNTEAF
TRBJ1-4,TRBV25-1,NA,ASSEWTSDEKLF
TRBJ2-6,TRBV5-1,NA,ASMDRGANGANVLT
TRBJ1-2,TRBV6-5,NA,ASSYSVSSGYT
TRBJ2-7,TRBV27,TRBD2,ASSSGLASYEQY
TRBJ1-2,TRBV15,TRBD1,ATSRDQARGYYGYT
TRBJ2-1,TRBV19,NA,ASRPGILNPGNEQF
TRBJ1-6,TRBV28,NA,ASHALKSPLH
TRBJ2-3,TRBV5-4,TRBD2,ASSLAPAGGDTQY
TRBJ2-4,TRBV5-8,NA,ASSGAGTLKDIQY
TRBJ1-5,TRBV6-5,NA,ASWRQVSNQPQH
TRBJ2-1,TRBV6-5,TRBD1,ASSYGRQGARGEQF
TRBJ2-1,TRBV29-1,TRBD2,SVDRTSISYNEQF
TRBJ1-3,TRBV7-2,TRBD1,AEDRDGNTIY
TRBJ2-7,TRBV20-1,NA,SAIDTPEQY
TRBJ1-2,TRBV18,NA,ASSPLGTEGYGYT